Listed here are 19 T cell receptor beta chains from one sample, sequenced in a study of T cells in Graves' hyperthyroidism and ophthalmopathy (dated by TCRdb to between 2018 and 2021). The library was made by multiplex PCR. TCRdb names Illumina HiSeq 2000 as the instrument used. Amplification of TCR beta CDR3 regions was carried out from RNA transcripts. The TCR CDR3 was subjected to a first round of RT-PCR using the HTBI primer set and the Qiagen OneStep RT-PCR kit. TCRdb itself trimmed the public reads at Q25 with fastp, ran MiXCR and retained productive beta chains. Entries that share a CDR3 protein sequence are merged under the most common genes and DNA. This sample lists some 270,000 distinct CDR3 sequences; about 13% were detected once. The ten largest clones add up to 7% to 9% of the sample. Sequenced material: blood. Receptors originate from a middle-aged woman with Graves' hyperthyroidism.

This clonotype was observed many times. The CDR3 reads CASAPGRNQPQHF. The CDR3 region has the DNA TGTGCCAGCGCGCCGGGGCGCAATCAGCCCCAGCATTTT. This chain connects TRBV3-1 to TRBJ1-5; the D gene is possibly TRBD1 (5 bases). Germline V lookup: CDR1 LGHDT, CDR2 YNNKEL (reference sequence). V shed 8 bases and J shed 2 bases, with 10 bases lying between them. The CDR3 covers 13 residues.

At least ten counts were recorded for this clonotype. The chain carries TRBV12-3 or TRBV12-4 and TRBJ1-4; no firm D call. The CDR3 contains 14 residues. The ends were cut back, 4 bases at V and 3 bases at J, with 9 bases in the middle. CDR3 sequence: CASSYGQPNEKLFF. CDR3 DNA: TGTGCCAGCAGTTACGGTCAGCCTAATGAAAAACTGTTTTTT.

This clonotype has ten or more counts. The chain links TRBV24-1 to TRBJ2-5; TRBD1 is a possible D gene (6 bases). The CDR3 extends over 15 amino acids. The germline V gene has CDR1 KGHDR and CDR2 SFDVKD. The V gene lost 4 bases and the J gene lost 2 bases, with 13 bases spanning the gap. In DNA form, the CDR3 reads TGTGCCACCAGTGACCCCAGGACAGCACAAGAGACCCAGTACTTC. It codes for CATSDPRTAQETQYF.

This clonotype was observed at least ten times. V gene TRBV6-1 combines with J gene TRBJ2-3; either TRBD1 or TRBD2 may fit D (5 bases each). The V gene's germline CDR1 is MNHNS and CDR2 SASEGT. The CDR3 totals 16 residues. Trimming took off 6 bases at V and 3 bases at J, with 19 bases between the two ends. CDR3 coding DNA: TGTGCCAGCAGGGCACAAGGGCAGGGAGTAACAGATACGCAGTATTTT. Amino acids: CASRAQGQGVTDTQYF.

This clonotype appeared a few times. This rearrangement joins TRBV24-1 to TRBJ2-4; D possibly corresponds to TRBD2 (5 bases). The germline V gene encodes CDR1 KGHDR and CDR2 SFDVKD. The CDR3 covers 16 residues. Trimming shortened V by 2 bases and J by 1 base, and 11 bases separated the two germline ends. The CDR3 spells CATSDSNRGAKNIQYF. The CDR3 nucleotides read TGTGCCACCAGTGATTCTAACCGAGGGGCCAAAAACATTCAGTACTTC.

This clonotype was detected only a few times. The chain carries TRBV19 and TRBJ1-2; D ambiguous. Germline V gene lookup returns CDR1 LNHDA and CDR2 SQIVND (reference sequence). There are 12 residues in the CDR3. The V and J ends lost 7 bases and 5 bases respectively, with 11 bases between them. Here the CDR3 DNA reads TGTGCCAGTACCCCCCGGACTTATGGCTACACCTTC. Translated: CASTPRTYGYTF.

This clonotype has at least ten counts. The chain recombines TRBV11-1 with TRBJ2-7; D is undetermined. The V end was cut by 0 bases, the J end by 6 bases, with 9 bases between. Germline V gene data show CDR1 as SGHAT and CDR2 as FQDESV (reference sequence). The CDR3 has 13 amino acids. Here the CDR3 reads CASSLAGVPEQYF. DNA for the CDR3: TGTGCCAGCAGCTTAGCAGGTGTTCCCGAGCAGTACTTC.

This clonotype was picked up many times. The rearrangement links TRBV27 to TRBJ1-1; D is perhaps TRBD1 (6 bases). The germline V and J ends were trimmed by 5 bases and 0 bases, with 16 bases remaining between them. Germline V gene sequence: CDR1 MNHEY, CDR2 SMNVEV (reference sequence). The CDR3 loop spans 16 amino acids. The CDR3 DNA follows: TGTGCCAGCAGTCCGAGGACAGCTGCCATGAACACTGAAGCTTTCTTT. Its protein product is CASSPRTAAMNTEAFF.

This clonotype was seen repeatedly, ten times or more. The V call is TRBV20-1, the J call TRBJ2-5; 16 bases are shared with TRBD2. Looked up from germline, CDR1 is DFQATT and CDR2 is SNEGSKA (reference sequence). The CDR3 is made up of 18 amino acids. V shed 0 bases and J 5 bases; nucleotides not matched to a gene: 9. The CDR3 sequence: CSARDSPGTSGRAETQYF. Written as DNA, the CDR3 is TGCAGTGCTAGAGATTCTCCGGGGACTAGCGGGAGGGCCGAGACCCAGTACTTC.

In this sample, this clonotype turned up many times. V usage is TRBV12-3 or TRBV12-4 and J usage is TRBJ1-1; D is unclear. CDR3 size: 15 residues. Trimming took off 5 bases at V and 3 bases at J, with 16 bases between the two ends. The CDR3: CASSPRDQSYTEAFF. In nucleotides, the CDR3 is TGTGCCAGCAGTCCCCGAGACCAGAGCTACACTGAAGCTTTCTTT.

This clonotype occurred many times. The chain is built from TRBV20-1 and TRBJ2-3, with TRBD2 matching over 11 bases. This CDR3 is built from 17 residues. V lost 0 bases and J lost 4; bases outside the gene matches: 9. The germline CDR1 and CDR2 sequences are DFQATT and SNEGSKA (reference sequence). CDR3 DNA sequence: TGCAGTGCTAGAGATCGGGCCGGGACTAGCGGCGCAGATACGCAGTATTTT. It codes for CSARDRAGTSGADTQYF.

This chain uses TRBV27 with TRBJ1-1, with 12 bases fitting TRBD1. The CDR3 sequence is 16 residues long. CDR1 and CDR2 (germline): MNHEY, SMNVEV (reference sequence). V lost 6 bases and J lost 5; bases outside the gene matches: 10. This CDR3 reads CASRNRDRGLHTEAFF. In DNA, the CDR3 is TGTGCCAGCAGAAACCGGGACAGGGGGCTCCATACTGAAGCTTTCTTT.

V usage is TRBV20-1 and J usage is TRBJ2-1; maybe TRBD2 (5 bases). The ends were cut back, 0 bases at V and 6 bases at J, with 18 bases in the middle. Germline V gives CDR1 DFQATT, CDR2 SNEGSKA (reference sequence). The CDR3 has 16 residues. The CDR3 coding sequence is TGCAGTGCTAGAGATTTGGCACCCCTGCGGGTCAATGAGCAGTTCTTC. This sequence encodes CSARDLAPLRVNEQFF.

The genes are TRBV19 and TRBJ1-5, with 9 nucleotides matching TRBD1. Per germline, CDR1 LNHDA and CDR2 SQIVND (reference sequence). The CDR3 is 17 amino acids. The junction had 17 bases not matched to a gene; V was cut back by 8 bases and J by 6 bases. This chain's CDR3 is CASSRQRLTGGFQPQHF. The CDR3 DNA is TGTGCCAGTTCCCGTCAGCGGCTGACAGGGGGTTTTCAGCCCCAGCATTTT.

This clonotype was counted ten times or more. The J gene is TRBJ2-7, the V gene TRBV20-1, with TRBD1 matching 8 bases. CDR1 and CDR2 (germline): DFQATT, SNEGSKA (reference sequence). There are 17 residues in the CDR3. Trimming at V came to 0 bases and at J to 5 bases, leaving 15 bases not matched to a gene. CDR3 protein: CSARDPPRSGGLHEQYF. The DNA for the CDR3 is TGCAGTGCTAGAGACCCCCCCAGGTCAGGGGGCTTGCACGAGCAGTACTTC.

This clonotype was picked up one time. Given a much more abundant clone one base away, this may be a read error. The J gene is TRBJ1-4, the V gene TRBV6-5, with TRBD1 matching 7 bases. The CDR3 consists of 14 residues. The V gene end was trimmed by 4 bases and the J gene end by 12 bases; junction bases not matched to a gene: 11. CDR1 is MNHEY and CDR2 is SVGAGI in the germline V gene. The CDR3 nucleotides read TGTGCCAGCAGTTCCGGGACAGTAGGGGAAGAACTGTTTTTT. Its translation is CASSSGTVGEELFF.

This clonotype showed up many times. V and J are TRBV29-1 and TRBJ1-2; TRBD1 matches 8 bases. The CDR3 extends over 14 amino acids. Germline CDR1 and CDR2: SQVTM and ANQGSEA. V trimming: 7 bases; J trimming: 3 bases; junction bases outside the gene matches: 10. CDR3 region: CSAHRRGQDYGYTF. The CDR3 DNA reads TGCAGCGCCCACCGCAGGGGGCAGGACTATGGCTACACCTTC. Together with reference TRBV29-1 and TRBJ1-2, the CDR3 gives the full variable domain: SAVISQKPSRDICQRGTSLTIQCQVDSQVTMMFWYRQQPGQSLTLIATANQGSEATYESGFVIDKFPISRPNLTFSTLTVSNMSPEDSSIYLCSAHRRGQDYGYTFGSGTRLTVV.

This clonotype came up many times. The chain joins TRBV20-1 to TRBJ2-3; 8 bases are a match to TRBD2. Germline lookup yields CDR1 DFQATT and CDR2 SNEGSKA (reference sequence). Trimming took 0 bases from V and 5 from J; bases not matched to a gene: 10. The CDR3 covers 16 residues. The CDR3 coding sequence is TGCAGTGCTAGAGATTGGGGTAGCGGGACGGTAGATACGCAGTATTTT. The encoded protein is CSARDWGSGTVDTQYF.

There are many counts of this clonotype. The CDR3 DNA follows: TGTGCCAGCAGAGTACAGGGGGTGGGAGGCGAGCAGTACTTC. Protein product: CASRVQGVGGEQYF. This chain connects TRBV2 to TRBJ2-7; 8 bases align to TRBD1. The germline V gene has CDR1 SNHLY and CDR2 FYNNEI. The CDR3 is 14 residues long. V lost 6 bases, J lost 6 bases, and 10 bases stayed unmatched.